Each of the 16 T cell receptor beta chains below was sequenced from the same sample in a study of blood T cell repertoires in COVID-19. The repertoire was sequenced with immunoSEQ multiplex PCR; TCRdb's copy has only in-frame clones and lacks some. Among 100,000 to 150,000 clones listed, about 91% were seen once. Sequencing was done on a sample of peripheral blood. The receptor set was obtained from a man aged 45 to 65 with acute or convalescent COVID-19.

The chain joins TRBV6-5 to TRBJ1-4; no firm D call. CDR1 and CDR2 from the germline V gene are MNHEY and SVGAGI. This CDR3 is 15 amino acids long. V lost 6 bases, J lost 7 bases, and 18 bases lay in between. The CDR3: CASSPGSLLGEKLFF. DNA for the CDR3: TGTGCCAGCAGCCCCGGTAGCCTTTTGGGTGAAAAACTGTTTTTT.

The genes are TRBV5-1 and TRBJ1-4, with D perhaps TRBD1 (5 bases). Trimming removed 2 bases from V and 3 bases from J, with 8 bases in between. From germline, CDR1 is SGHRS and CDR2 YFSETQ. The CDR3 runs 14 residues. The CDR3 is CASSFREANEKLFF. CDR3 DNA sequence: TGCGCCAGCAGCTTCAGGGAAGCTAATGAAAAACTGTTTTTT.

This chain joins TRBV7-6 and TRBJ1-1, with TRBD1 as a possible D gene (6 bases). The germline V and J ends were trimmed by 1 base and 2 bases, with 17 bases remaining between them. This CDR3 is 17 amino acids long. CDR1 is SGHVS, CDR2 FNYEAQ, per germline. The CDR3 protein is CASSLGWGGWVNTEAFF. The CDR3 DNA sequence: TGTGCCAGCAGCTTAGGTTGGGGGGGCTGGGTAAACACTGAAGCTTTCTTT.

This chain links TRBV27 with TRBJ1-2; 8 bases are shared with TRBD1. CDR3 length: 13 residues. Germline CDR1 and CDR2: MNHEY and SMNVEV (reference sequence). V shed 6 bases and J 8 bases; nucleotides not matched to a gene: 8. The CDR3 DNA reads as TGTGCCAGCAGCCGGACAGGGACGTCGGGCTACACCTTC. Translated: CASSRTGTSGYTF.

The sample holds one count of this clone. The chain employs TRBV30 and TRBJ1-2; TRBD1 aligns across 10 bases. Trimming took 4 bases from V and 4 from J; bases not matched to a gene: 12. Germline CDR1 is GTSNPN and CDR2 is SVGIG (reference sequence). This CDR3 comprises 16 residues. The CDR3 reads CAWKALGQGVSYGYTF. The CDR3 coding sequence is TGTGCCTGGAAAGCACTCGGACAGGGGGTCAGCTATGGCTACACCTTC.

The chain has TRBV7-2 and TRBJ1-1; D remains ambiguous. This CDR3 spans 13 amino acids. Germline loops: CDR1 SGHTA, CDR2 FQGNSA. V was cut by 5 bases and J by 0 bases, with 7 bases left in between. CDR3 loop: CASSPNLNTEAFF. The CDR3 coding sequence is TGTGCCAGCAGCCCCAACTTGAACACTGAAGCTTTCTTT.

The chain is built from TRBV19 and TRBJ1-1; TRBD1 matches at 10 bases. CDR3 length: 13 amino acids. From germline, CDR1 is LNHDA and CDR2 SQIVND (reference sequence). Unmatched junction bases numbered 1, after V lost 8 bases and J lost 1 base. CDR3 DNA: TGTGCCAGTGACAGGGGGCGGAACACTGAAGCTTTCTTT. Protein: CASDRGRNTEAFF. Filled out from reference TRBV19 and TRBJ1-1, the complete variable domain reads DGGITQSPKYLFRKEGQNVTLSCEQNLNHDAMYWYRQDPGQGLRLIYYSQIVNDFQKGDIAEGYSVSREKKESFPLTVTSAQKNPTAFYLCASDRGRNTEAFFGQGTRLTVV.

The gene calls are TRBV6-5 and TRBJ1-2, with 7 bases identical to TRBD1. The length of the CDR3 is 15 residues. V lost 6 bases, J lost 7 bases, and 14 bases stayed unmatched. From germline, CDR1 is MNHEY and CDR2 SVGAGI. The CDR3 loop is CASSSYSTGAPGYTF. In DNA form, the CDR3 reads TGTGCCAGCAGCTCTTACTCTACAGGGGCTCCTGGCTACACCTTC.

The J gene is TRBJ1-2, the V gene TRBV21-1; the table's D call TRBD1 went unverified against the DNA. TRBV21-1 counts as a pseudogene. The CDR3 is made up of 16 amino acids. The CDR3 DNA reads as TGTGCCAGCAGCAACCTCAGGACAGTTTCTAACTATGGCTACACCTTC. It encodes CASSNLRTVSNYGYTF.

The V and J genes are TRBV28 and TRBJ2-6, with TRBD1 as a possible D gene (6 bases). The ends were cut back, 10 bases at V and 0 bases at J, with 19 bases in the middle. From germline, CDR1 is MDHEN and CDR2 SYDVKM. The CDR3 is 17 amino acids. As DNA, the CDR3 is TGTGCCACCCTAGGGGGTTCTCTTCTCTCTGGGGCCAACGTCCTGACTTTC. It codes for CATLGGSLLSGANVLTF.

The gene calls are TRBV10-3 and TRBJ1-3; maybe TRBD1 (6 bases). V lost 4 bases to trimming and J lost 3 bases, with 13 bases between them. Germline CDR1 is ENHRY and CDR2 is SYGVKD. CDR3 length equals 15 residues. CDR3 in amino acids: CAISGNIRGGNTIYF. CDR3 coding DNA: TGTGCCATCAGTGGAAATATCAGGGGTGGAAACACCATATATTTT.

The V and J genes are TRBV4-2 and TRBJ1-1, with 7 positions matching TRBD1. This CDR3 is built from 15 residues. From germline, CDR1 is LGHNA and CDR2 YNFKEQ. V lost 1 base, J lost 1 base, and 3 bases stayed unmatched. Written as DNA, the CDR3 is TGTGCCAGCAGCCAAGGGCAGGGGGGGAACACTGAAGCTTTCTTT. Amino acids: CASSQGQGGNTEAFF.

This chain joins TRBV6-5 and TRBJ2-7; TRBD2 matches 9 bases. CDR3 size: 15 residues. Trimming took 6 bases from V and 3 from J; bases not matched to a gene: 9. Per the germline V gene, CDR1 is MNHEY and CDR2 is SVGAGI. In DNA, the CDR3 is TGTGCCAGCAGGCGTGCGGGGGGGGAAAACTACGAGCAGTACTTC. This sequence encodes CASRRAGGENYEQYF.

The CDR3 is CASSLQGEGQPQHF. For the CDR3, the DNA is TGCGCCAGCAGTTTACAGGGGGAGGGTCAGCCCCAGCATTTT. This chain joins TRBV5-1 and TRBJ1-5; 8 nucleotides match TRBD1. Germline V gives CDR1 SGHRS, CDR2 YFSETQ. CDR3 size: 14 residues. Germline trimming cut 5 bases from V and 6 bases from J; bases unmatched to any gene: 7.

The J gene is TRBJ2-5, the V gene TRBV18; perhaps TRBD2 as D (6 bases). The germline V gene has CDR1 KGHSH and CDR2 LQKENI. Between the trimmed V and J ends, which lost 6 bases and 4 bases, there was a span of 21 bases. CDR3 size: 16 residues. CDR3 in amino acids: CASSAIAGPAGETQYF. The CDR3 coding sequence is TGTGCCAGCTCCGCAATAGCCGGCCCAGCGGGAGAGACCCAGTACTTC.

DNA for the CDR3: TGTGCCAGCAGCCCTCGGGGCACAGATACGCAGTATTTT. Amino acids: CASSPRGTDTQYF. This chain joins TRBV7-9 and TRBJ2-3; D is unresolved. Germline V gene lookup returns CDR1 SEHNR and CDR2 FQNEAQ (reference sequence). CDR3 size: 13 residues. V was pared by 5 bases and J by 1 base, with 7 bases between.